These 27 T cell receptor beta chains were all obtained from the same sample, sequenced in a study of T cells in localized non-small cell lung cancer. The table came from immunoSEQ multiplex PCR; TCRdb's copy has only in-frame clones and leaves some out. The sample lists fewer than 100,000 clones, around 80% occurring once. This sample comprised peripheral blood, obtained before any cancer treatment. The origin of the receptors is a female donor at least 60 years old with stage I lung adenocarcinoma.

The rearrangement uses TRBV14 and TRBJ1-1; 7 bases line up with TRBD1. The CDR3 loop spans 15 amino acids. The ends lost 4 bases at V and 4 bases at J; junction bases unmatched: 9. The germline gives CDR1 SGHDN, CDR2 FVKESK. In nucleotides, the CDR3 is TGTGCCAGCAGCCTCAGGACAGGAAGAGGCACTGAAGCTTTCTTT. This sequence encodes CASSLRTGRGTEAFF.

The chain's CDR3 is CASSPRPPGRTYGYTF. In DNA form, the CDR3 reads TGTGCCAGCTCACCACGCCCTCCGGGACGGACCTATGGCTACACCTTC. The chain is built from TRBV18 and TRBJ1-2, with D possibly being TRBD1 (5 bases). With 1 base removed from V and 4 bases from J, the gap between germline ends came to 16 bases. The CDR3 length is 16 residues. CDR1 KGHSH and CDR2 LQKENI come from the germline V gene.

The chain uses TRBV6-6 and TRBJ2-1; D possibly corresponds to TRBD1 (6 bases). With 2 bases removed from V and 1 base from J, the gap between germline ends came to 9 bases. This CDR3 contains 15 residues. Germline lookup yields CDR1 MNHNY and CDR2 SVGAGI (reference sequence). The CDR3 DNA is TGTGCCAGCAGTTACGGCCAGGGGTCCTACAATGAGCAGTTCTTC. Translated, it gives CASSYGQGSYNEQFF.

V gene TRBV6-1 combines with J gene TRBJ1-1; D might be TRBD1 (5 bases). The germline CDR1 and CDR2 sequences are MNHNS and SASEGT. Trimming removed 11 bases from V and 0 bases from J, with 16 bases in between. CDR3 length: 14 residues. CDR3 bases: TGTGCCGGAACAACAGGTAGGATGAACACTGAAGCTTTCTTT. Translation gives CAGTTGRMNTEAFF.

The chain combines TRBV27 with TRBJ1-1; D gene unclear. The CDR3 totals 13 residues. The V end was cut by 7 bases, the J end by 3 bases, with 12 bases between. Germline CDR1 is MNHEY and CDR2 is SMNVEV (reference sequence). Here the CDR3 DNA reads TGTGCCAGCATGTGGCAAGGCGACACTGAAGCTTTCTTT. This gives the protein CASMWQGDTEAFF.

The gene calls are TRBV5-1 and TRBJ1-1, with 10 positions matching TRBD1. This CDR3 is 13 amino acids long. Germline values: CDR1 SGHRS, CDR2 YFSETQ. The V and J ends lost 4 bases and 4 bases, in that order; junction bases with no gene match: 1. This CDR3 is CASSRTGGTEAFF. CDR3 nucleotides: TGCGCCAGCAGCCGGACAGGGGGCACTGAAGCTTTCTTT. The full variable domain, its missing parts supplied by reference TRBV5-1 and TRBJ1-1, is KAGVTQTPRYLIKTRGQQVTLSCSPISGHRSVSWYQQTPGQGLQFLFEYFSETQRNKGNFPGRFSGRQFSNSRSEMNVSTLELGDSALYLCASSRTGGTEAFFGQGTRLTVV.

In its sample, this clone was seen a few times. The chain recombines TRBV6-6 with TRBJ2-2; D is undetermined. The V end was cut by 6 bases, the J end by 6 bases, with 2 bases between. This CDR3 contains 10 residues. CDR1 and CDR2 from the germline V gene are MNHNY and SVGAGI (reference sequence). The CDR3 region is CASRAGELFF. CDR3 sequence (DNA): TGTGCCAGCAGGGCCGGGGAGCTGTTTTTT.

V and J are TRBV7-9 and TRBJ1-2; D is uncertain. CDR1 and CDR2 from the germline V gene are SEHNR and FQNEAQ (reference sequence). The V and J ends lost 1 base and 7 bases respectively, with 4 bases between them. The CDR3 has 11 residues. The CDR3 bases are TGTGCCAGCAGCTTAGGAAGTGGCTACACCTTC. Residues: CASSLGSGYTF.

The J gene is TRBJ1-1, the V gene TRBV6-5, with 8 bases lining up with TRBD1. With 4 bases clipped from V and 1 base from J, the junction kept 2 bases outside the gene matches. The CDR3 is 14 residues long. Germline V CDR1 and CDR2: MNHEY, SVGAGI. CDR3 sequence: CASSFGQGNTEAFF. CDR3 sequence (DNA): TGTGCCAGCAGTTTCGGACAGGGGAACACTGAAGCTTTCTTT.

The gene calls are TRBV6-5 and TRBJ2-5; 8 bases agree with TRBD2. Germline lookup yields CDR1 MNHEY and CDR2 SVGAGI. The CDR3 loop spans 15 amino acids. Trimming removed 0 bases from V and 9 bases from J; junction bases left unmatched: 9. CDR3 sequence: CASSYSGTSWDAQYF. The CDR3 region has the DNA TGTGCCAGCAGTTACTCCGGGACTAGTTGGGATGCCCAGTACTTC.

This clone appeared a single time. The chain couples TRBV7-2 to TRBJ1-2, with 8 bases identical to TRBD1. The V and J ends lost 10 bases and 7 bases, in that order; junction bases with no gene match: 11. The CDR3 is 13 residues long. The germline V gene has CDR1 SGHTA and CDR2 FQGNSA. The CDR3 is CATKPDREGGYTF. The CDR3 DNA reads TGTGCCACCAAACCGGACAGGGAGGGTGGCTACACCTTC.

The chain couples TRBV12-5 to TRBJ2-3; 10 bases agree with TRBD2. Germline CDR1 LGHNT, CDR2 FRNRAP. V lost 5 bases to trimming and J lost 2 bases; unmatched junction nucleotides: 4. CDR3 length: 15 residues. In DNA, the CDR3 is TGTGCTAGTGGTAACGGACTAGCGGTCACAGATACGCAGTATTTT. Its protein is CASGNGLAVTDTQYF. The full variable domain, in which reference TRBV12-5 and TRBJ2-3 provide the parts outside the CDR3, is DARVTQTPRHKVTEMGQEVTMRCQPILGHNTVFWYRQTMMQGLELLAYFRNRAPLDDSGMPKDRFSAEMPDATLATLKIQPSEPRDSAVYFCASGNGLAVTDTQYFGPGTRLTVL.

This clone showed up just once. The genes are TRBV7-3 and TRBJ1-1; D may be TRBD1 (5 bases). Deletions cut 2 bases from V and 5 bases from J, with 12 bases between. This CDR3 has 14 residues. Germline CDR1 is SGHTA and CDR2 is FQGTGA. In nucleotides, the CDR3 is TGTGCCAGCAGCTTAGGTATGGGGGGAACTGAAGCTTTCTTT. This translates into CASSLGMGGTEAFF.

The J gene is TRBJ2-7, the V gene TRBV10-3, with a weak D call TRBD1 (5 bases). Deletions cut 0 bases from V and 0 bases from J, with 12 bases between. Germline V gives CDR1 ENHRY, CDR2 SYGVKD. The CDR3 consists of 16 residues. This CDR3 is CAISESIGTGSYEQYF. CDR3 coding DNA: TGTGCCATCAGTGAGTCGATTGGAACAGGCTCCTACGAGCAGTACTTC.

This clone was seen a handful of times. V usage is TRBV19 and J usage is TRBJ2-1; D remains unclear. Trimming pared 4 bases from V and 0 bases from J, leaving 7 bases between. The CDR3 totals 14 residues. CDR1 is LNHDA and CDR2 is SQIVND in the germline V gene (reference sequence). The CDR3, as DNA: TGTGCCAGTAGTAGAGATATCTCCTACAATGAGCAGTTCTTC. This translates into CASSRDISYNEQFF. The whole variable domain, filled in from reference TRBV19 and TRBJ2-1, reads DGGITQSPKYLFRKEGQNVTLSCEQNLNHDAMYWYRQDPGQGLRLIYYSQIVNDFQKGDIAEGYSVSREKKESFPLTVTSAQKNPTAFYLCASSRDISYNEQFFGPGTRLTVL.

Here the CDR3 DNA reads TGTGCCAGCAGTGCCTTGACGGGGGGGGCTTTCTACAATGAGCAGTTCTTC. Amino acids: CASSALTGGAFYNEQFF. This chain links TRBV6-1 with TRBJ2-1; 8 nucleotides align to TRBD2. The CDR3 spans 17 residues. J gave up 3 bases and V 4 bases, and 11 bases lay outside the gene matches. The germline V gene encodes CDR1 MNHNS and CDR2 SASEGT.

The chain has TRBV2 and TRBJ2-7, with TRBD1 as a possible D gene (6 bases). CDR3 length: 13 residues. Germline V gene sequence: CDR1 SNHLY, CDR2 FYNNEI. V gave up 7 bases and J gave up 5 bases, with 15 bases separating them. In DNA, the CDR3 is TGTGCCAGCACGCAGGGGCGAGAGGACGAGCAGTACTTC. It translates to CASTQGREDEQYF.

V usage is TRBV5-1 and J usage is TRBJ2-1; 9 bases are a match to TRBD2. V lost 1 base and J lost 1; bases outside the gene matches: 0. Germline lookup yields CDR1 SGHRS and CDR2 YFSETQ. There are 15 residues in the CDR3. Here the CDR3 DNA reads TGCGCCAGCAGCTTGAGCGGGGGGTCCTACAATGAGCAGTTCTTC. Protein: CASSLSGGSYNEQFF.

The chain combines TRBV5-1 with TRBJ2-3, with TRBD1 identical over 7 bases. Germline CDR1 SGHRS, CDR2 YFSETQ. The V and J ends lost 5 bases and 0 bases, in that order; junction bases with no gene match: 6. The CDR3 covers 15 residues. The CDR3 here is CASREQGISTDTQYF. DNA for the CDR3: TGCGCCAGCAGGGAACAGGGGATTAGCACAGATACGCAGTATTTT.

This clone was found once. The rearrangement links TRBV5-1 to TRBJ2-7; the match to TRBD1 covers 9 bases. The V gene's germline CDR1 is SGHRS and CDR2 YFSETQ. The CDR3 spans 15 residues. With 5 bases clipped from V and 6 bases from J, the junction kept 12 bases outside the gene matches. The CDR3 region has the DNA TGCGCCAGCAGGGCCTCCGGGACAGGGTTTGGCGAGCAGTACTTC. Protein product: CASRASGTGFGEQYF.

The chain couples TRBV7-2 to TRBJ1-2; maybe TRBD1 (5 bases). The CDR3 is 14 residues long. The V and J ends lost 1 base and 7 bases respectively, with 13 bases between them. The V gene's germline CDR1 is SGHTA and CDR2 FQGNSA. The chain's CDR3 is CASSLGAGISGYTF. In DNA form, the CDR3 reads TGTGCCAGCAGCTTAGGGGCAGGGATCTCTGGCTACACCTTC.

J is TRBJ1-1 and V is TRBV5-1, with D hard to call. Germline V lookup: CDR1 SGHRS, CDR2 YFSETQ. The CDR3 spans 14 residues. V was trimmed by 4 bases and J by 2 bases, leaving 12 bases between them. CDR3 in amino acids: CASSVPAGNTEAFF. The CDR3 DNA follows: TGCGCCAGCAGCGTGCCTGCCGGTAACACTGAAGCTTTCTTT.

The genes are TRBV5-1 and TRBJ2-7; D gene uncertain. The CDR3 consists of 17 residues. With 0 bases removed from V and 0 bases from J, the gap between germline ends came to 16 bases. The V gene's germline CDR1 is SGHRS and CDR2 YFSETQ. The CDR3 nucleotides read TGCGCCAGCAGCTTGGCCGGTCAAGCCGGTAACTCCTACGAGCAGTACTTC. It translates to CASSLAGQAGNSYEQYF.

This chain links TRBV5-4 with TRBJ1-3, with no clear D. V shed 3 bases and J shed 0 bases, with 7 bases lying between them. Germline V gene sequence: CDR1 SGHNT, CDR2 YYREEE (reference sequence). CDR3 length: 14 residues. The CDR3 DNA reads TGTGCCAGCAGCTCGGATCTCTCTGGAAACACCATATATTTT. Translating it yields CASSSDLSGNTIYF.

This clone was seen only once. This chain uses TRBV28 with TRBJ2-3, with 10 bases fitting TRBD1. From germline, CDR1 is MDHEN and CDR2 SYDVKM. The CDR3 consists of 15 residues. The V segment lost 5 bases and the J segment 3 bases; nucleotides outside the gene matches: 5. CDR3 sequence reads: CASSREGQGTDTQYF. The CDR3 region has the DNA TGTGCCAGCAGTAGGGAGGGACAGGGGACAGATACGCAGTATTTT.

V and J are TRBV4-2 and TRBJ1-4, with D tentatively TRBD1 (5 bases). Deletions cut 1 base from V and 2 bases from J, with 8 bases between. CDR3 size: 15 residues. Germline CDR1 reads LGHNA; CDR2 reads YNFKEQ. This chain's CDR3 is CASSQGPGTNEKLFF. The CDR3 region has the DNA TGTGCCAGCAGCCAAGGTCCAGGGACTAATGAAAAACTGTTTTTT.

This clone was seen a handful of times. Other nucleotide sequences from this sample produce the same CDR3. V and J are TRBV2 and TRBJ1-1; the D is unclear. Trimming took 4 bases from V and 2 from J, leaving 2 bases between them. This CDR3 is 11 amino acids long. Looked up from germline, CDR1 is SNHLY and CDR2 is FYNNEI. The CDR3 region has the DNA TGTGCCAGCAGTGTTAACACTGAAGCTTTCTTT. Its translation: CASSVNTEAFF.